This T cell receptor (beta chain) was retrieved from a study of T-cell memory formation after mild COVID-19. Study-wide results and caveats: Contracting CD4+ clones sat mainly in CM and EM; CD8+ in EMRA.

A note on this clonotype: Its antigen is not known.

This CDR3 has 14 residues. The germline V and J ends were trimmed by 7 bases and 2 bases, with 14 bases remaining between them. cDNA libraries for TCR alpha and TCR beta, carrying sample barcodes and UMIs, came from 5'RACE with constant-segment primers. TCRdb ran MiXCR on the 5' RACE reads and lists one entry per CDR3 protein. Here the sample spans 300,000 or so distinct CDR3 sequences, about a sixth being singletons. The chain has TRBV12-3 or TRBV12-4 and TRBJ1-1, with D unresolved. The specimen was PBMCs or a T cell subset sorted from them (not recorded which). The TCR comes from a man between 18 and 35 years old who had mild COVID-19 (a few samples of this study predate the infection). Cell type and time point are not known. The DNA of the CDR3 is TGTGCCAGCACCTCGGGCCTCCCCAACACTGAAGCTTTCTTT. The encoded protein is CASTSGLPNTEAFF.